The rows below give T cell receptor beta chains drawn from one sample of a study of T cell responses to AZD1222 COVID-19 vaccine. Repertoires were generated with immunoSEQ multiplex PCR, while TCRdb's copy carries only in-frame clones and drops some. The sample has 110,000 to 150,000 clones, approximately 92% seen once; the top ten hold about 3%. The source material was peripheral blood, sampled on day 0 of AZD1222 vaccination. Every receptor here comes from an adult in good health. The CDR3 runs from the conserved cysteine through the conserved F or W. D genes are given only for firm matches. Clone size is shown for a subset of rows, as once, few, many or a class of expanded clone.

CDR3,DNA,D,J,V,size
CASSFGTGKGYTF,TGTGCCAGCAGCTTCGGGACAGGGAAAGGCTACACCTTC,TRBD1,TRBJ1-2,TRBV11-3,-
CASSIGGPAEQYF,TGTGCCAGTAGTATCGGGGGTCCTGCGGAGCAGTACTTC,-,TRBJ2-7,TRBV19,-
CSVEGGTAKNIQYF,TGCAGCGTTGAAGGCGGGACAGCCAAAAACATTCAGTACTTC,-,TRBJ2-4,TRBV29-1,-
CASSPAGGIEFEQYF,TGTGCCAGCAGCCCAGCGGGAGGGATTGAATTCGAGCAGTACTTC,TRBD2,TRBJ2-7,TRBV11-3,-
CASSFNRPNTEAFF,TGTGCCAGCAGTTTCAACAGGCCGAACACTGAAGCTTTCTTT,-,TRBJ1-1,TRBV28,-
CASSQGGGVPGQVNQPQHF,TGCGCCAGCAGCCAGGGGGGTGGGGTACCGGGACAAGTCAATCAGCCCCAGCATTTT,-,TRBJ1-5,TRBV4-1,-
CASSPSQGPRPEAFF,TGTGCCAGCAGCCCCTCCCAGGGGCCGCGACCGGAAGCTTTCTTT,-,TRBJ1-1,TRBV6-6,-
CASSLVSTDTQYF,TGTGCCAGCAGCTTGGTCAGCACAGATACGCAGTATTTT,-,TRBJ2-3,TRBV5-4,-
CAWSGLNSYEQYF,TGTGCCTGGTCGGGACTAAACTCCTACGAGCAGTACTTC,TRBD2,TRBJ2-7,TRBV30,-
CASSRQAPSSGNTIYF,TGTGCCAGCAGCCGACAGGCCCCCAGCTCTGGAAACACCATATATTTT,-,TRBJ1-3,TRBV3-1/TRBV3-2,once
CAISDRLNSPLHF,TGTGCCATCAGTGATAGGCTCAATTCACCCCTCCACTTT,-,TRBJ1-6,TRBV10-3,-